This TCR beta chain was recovered during a study of blood T cell repertoires in COVID-19. In the case of this clone: A read error may account for a junction end that differs from germline. Other nucleotide sequences from this sample produce the same CDR3.

The V gene's germline CDR1 is SSHAT and CDR2 FNYEAQ (reference sequence). There are 15 residues in the CDR3. Repertoires were generated with immunoSEQ multiplex PCR, while TCRdb's copy carries only in-frame clones and drops some. The repertoire consists of about 180,000 clones, with roughly 81% occurring once and the leading ten covering about 10%. The source material was peripheral blood. This clonotype was sampled from a woman over 75 with COVID-19, enrolled during active disease. This chain links TRBV7-7 with TRBJ2-1, with D tentatively TRBD2 (5 bases). The DNA of the CDR3 is TGTGCTAGCAGCTTGGCCCGGGACTCCTACAATGAGCAGTTCTTC. Translated: CASSLARDSYNEQFF.